The 10 T cell receptor beta chains presented below share a single source sample, sequenced in a study of cytomegalovirus exposure and HLA in healthy donors. PCR used 60 Vbeta primers and 13 Jbeta primers. Repertoires were generated with immunoSEQ multiplex PCR, while TCRdb's copy carries only in-frame clones and drops some. The table lists roughly 170,000 clones, roughly four fifths of them singletons. The source material was PBMCs. The source of these receptors is a man younger than 35 in good health and CMV-seronegative.

The chain recombines TRBV28 with TRBJ1-1, with 8 bases that match TRBD1. CDR1 is MDHEN and CDR2 is SYDVKM in the germline V gene. Germline trimming cut 5 bases from V and 11 bases from J; bases unmatched to any gene: 10. The CDR3 consists of 13 residues. The CDR3 DNA reads as TGTGCCAGCAGTCCGCCCCAGGGGGCAGGGGCTTTCTTT. This encodes CASSPPQGAGAFF.

Points on this clone: A junction boundary mismatches the germline segment, possibly from a read error. CDR3 residues: CASSPSVERDYHF. CDR3 coding DNA: TGTGCCAGTAGTCCATCGGTCGAGCGGGACTATCACTTC. The rearrangement uses TRBV19 and TRBJ2-4; 7 positions match TRBD2. Germline CDR1 LNHDA, CDR2 SQIVND (reference sequence). This CDR3 spans 13 amino acids.

The CDR3 here is CASSLGLVRTQYF. CDR3 coding DNA: TGTGCCAGCAGCCTAGGACTAGTGAGGACCCAGTACTTC. The chain joins TRBV11-2 to TRBJ2-5, with 7 bases identical to TRBD2. CDR1 is SGHAT and CDR2 is FQNNGV in the germline V gene. V gave up 5 bases and J gave up 7 bases; unmatched junction bases: 7. The CDR3 totals 13 residues. The whole variable domain, remainder taken from reference TRBV11-2 and TRBJ2-5, is EAGVAQSPRYKIIEKRQSVAFWCNPISGHATLYWYQQILGQGPKLLIQFQNNGVVDDSQLPKDRFSAERLKGVDSTLKIQPAKLEDSAVYLCASSLGLVRTQYFGPGTRLLVL.

The chain has TRBV28 and TRBJ2-7, with a possible D match to TRBD1 (5 bases). Per germline, CDR1 MDHEN and CDR2 SYDVKM. V shed 7 bases and J shed 9 bases, with 13 bases lying between them. The CDR3 has 11 residues. Written as DNA, the CDR3 is TGTGCCAGCACAAGTTTTCAGGGGCAGTACTTC. Translation: CASTSFQGQYF.

This clone has just one count. This rearrangement joins TRBV21-1 to TRBJ1-2; the D segment call TRBD1 is taken from the table without a DNA check. TRBV21-1 is labeled a pseudogene. The CDR3 is 14 amino acids. CDR3 sequence: CASSHTANPYGYTF. The DNA for the CDR3 is TGTGCCAGCAGCCATACAGCCAATCCATATGGCTACACCTTC.

The chain carries TRBV19 and TRBJ2-7; TRBD1 matches at 10 bases. The CDR3 has 15 amino acids. CDR1 and CDR2 (germline): LNHDA, SQIVND (reference sequence). V lost 4 bases to trimming and J lost 0 bases; unmatched junction nucleotides: 3. The chain's CDR3 is CASSTGTGASYEQYF. The CDR3 DNA follows: TGTGCCAGTAGTACCGGGACAGGGGCCTCCTACGAGCAGTACTTC.

The chain combines TRBV11-2 with TRBJ1-2, with D possibly being TRBD1 (5 bases). Trimming cost V 0 bases and J 4 bases, with 12 bases left between them. This CDR3 is built from 15 residues. Looked up from germline, CDR1 is SGHAT and CDR2 is FQNNGV. The CDR3 DNA reads as TGTGCCAGCAGCTTAGAGGCAGGGTCTGGCTATGGCTACACCTTC. This sequence encodes CASSLEAGSGYGYTF.

V gene TRBV2 combines with J gene TRBJ2-5, with TRBD1 as a possible D gene (6 bases). This CDR3 has 13 residues. The V end lost 6 bases, the J end lost 6 bases, and 14 bases lay between the germline ends. Germline CDR1 reads SNHLY; CDR2 reads FYNNEI. CDR3 nucleotide sequence: TGTGCCAGCAGCGCTCAGGGGTGGCAGACCCAGTACTTC. This codes for CASSAQGWQTQYF.

This clone occurred a few times. This chain joins TRBV7-6 and TRBJ2-5; 14 bases agree with TRBD2. Looked up from germline, CDR1 is SGHVS and CDR2 is FNYEAQ. The junction had 11 bases not matched to a gene; V was cut back by 3 bases and J by 11 bases. The CDR3 has 16 amino acids. The CDR3 reads CASSFSVGTSGGSQYF. CDR3 bases: TGTGCCAGCAGCTTCAGTGTTGGGACTAGCGGGGGCTCACAGTACTTC.

This clone was seen just once. This chain links TRBV25-1 with TRBJ2-3; no definite D call. Trimming took 4 bases from V and 9 from J, leaving 17 bases between them. The CDR3 is made up of 14 amino acids. CDR1 MGHDK and CDR2 SYGVNS come from the germline V gene. CDR3 nucleotides: TGTGCCAGCAGTGGTGCCCATGGTAGAGAAACGCAGTATTTT. This codes for CASSGAHGRETQYF.